The sequence of this T cell receptor beta chain was determined in a study of Ad26.COV2.S vaccination and SARS-CoV-2 variants. Findings and caveats of the study: In vaccinated individuals, spike-specific CD8+ and CD4+ T cell responses reportedly displayed substantial breadth. Non-spike TCR breadth was similar in vaccine and placebo recipients. The placebo group had lower spike-specific TCR breadth than the vaccine recipients did.

With respect to this clone: Its antigen is not known.

Data came from immunoSEQ multiplex PCR; TCRdb stores just in-frame clones and leaves some out. This sample has about 440,000 clones, with less than 95% found just once. V dropped 1 base and J dropped 4 bases, with 13 bases sitting between them. The germline CDR1 and CDR2 sequences are SGHAT and FQNNGV. The CDR3 is 15 residues long. Treatment here: 15 to 20 received Ad26.COV2.S at low or high dose, single or two shots; 5 received placebo; per-sample allocation not given. It was on day 63 after the first vaccine or placebo injection that samples were taken. This sequence was found in a person between 18 and 65 years old who received the Ad26.COV2.S COVID-19 vaccine or a placebo. V and J are TRBV11-2 and TRBJ1-1, with a tentative D call TRBD1 (5 bases). The input for sequencing was peripheral blood, taken in a trial of Ad26.COV2.S vaccine versus placebo. CDR3 residues: CASSLGRGIVTEAFF. The DNA for the CDR3 is TGTGCCAGCAGCTTAGGTAGGGGAATAGTCACTGAAGCTTTCTTT.